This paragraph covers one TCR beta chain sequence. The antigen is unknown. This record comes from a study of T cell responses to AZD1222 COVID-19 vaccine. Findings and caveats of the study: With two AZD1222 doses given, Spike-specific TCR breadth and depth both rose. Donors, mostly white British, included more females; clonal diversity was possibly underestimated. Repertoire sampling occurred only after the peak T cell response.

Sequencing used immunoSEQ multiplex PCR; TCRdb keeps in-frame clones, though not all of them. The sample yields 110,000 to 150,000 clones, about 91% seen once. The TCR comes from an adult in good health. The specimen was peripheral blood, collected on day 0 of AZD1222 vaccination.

This CDR3 reads CASSSSSYEQYF. The CDR3 DNA reads TGTGCCAGCAGCTCTAGCTCCTACGAGCAGTACTTC. The rearrangement links TRBV13 to TRBJ2-7, with D hard to call. V gave up 4 bases and J gave up 0 bases, with 4 bases separating them. This CDR3 has 12 residues. Germline CDR1 and CDR2: PRHDT and FYEKMQ (reference sequence).